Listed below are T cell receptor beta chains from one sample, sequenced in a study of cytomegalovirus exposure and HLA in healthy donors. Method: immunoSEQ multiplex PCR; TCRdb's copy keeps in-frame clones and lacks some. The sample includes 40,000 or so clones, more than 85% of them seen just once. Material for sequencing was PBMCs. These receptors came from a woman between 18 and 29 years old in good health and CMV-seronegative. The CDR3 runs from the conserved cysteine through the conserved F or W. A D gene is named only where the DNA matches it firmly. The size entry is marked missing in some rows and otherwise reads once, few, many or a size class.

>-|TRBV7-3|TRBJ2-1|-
CASSSHSGSYNEQFF
TGTGCCAGCAGCTCCCACTCTGGCTCCTACAATGAGCAGTTCTTC
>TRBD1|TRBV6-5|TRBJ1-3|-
CASSLDRGTGNTIYF
TGTGCCAGCAGTTTAGACAGGGGCACTGGAAACACCATATATTTT
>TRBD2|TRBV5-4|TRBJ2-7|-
CASSLAGRTYEQYF
TGTGCCAGCAGTCTAGCGGGAAGGACCTACGAGCAGTACTTC
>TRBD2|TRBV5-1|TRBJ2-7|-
CASSSGTSGYEQYF
TGCGCCAGCAGCTCCGGGACTAGCGGTTACGAGCAGTACTTC
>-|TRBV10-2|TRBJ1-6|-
CASSPGVLLSSPLHF
TGCGCCAGCAGCCCGGGGGTCCTCTTATCCTCACCCCTCCACTTT
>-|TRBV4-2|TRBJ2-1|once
CASSPTRAAGPYNEQFF
TGTGCCAGCAGCCCTACAAGGGCGGCGGGACCATACAATGAGCAGTTCTTC
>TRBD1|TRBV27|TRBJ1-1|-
CASSRTDREAPEAFF
TGTGCCAGCAGTCGAACGGACAGGGAGGCCCCTGAAGCTTTCTTT
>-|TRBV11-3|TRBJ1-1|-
CASSLDLSAGGPSNTEAFF
TGTGCCAGCAGCTTAGATCTAAGCGCGGGGGGGCCATCGAACACTGAAGCTTTCTTT
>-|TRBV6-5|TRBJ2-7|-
CASSYPQSYEQYF
TGTGCCAGCAGTTACCCACAGAGTTACGAGCAGTACTTC
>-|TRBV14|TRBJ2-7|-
CASSQVEPQGMDYEQYF
TGTGCCAGCAGCCAAGTAGAACCCCAGGGCATGGACTACGAGCAGTACTTC
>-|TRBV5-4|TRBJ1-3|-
CASSPGLSGNTIYF
TGTGCCAGCAGCCCGGGACTCTCTGGAAACACCATATATTTT
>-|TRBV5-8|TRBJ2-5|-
CASSPGEGNQETQYF
TGTGCCAGCAGCCCGGGAGAAGGGAACCAAGAGACCCAGTACTTC
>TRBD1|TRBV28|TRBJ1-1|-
CASRDRLNTEAFF
TGTGCCAGTCGGGACAGACTGAACACTGAAGCTTTCTTT
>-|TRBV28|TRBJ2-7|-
CASSSNPGVREQYF
TGTGCCAGCAGTTCCAACCCGGGGGTTCGCGAGCAGTACTTC
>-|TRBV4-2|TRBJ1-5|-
CASSQDTGGQPQHF
TGTGCCAGCAGCCAAGATACGGGGGGGCAGCCCCAGCATTTT
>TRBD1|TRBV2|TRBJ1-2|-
CASLPDRRLYGYTF
TGTGCCAGCCTTCCGGACAGGCGCCTTTATGGCTACACCTTC
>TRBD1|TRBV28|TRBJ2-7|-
CASRSPGTEAGYEQYF
TGTGCCAGCAGATCCCCCGGGACAGAGGCTGGGTACGAGCAGTACTTC
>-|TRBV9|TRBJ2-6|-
CASSVPGQRFSGANVLTF
TGTGCCAGCAGCGTACCTGGTCAGCGGTTCTCTGGGGCCAACGTCCTGACTTTC
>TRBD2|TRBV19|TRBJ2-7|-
CASSMETSGSYEQYF
TGTGCCAGTAGTATGGAGACTAGCGGGAGTTACGAGCAGTACTTC
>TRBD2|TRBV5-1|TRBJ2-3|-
CASTPRGGRTDTQYF
TGCGCCAGCACCCCGAGGGGCGGGAGGACAGATACGCAGTATTTT
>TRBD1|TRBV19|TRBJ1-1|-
CASKAGGTEAFF
TGTGCCAGTAAAGCAGGGGGCACTGAAGCTTTCTTT
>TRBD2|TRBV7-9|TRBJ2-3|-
CASSSLAGSSTDTQYF
TGTGCCAGCAGCTCTTTAGCGGGGAGTAGCACAGATACGCAGTATTTT
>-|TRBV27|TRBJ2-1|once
CASSPGVNEQFF
TGTGCCAGCAGTCCGGGGGTAAATGAGCAGTTCTTC
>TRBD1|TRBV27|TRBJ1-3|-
CASSLRMDRAYGNTIYF
TGTGCCAGCAGTCTAAGAATGGACAGGGCGTATGGAAACACCATATATTTT
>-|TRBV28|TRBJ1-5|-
CASSLQGSQHF
TGTGCCAGCAGTCTTCAGGGTTCCCAGCATTTT
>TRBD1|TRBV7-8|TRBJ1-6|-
CASSTTGNSPLHF
TGTGCCAGCAGCACGACAGGGAATTCACCCCTCCACTTT
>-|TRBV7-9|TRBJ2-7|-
CSSSPPGTYEQYF
TGTTCCAGCAGCCCCCCCGGGACCTACGAGCAGTACTTC
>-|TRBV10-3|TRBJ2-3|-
CAINMEGTDTQYF
TGTGCCATCAATATGGAGGGCACAGATACGCAGTATTTT
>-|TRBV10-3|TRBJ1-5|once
CAISEVGRSNQPQHF
TGTGCCATCAGTGAAGTAGGGAGGAGCAATCAGCCCCAGCATTTT
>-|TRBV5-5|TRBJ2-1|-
CASSLDLYNEQFF
TGTGCCAGCAGCTTGGACTTATACAATGAGCAGTTCTTC
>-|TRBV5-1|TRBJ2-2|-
CASSLDSRSNTGELFF
TGCGCCAGCAGCTTGGATTCCAGATCTAACACCGGGGAGCTGTTTTTT
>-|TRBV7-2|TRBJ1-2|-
CASSFQGTHGYTF
TGTGCCAGCAGCTTTCAGGGAACCCATGGCTACACCTTC
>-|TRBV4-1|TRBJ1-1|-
CASSSPTGTSEAFF
TGCGCCAGCAGCTCCCCAACAGGGACCTCTGAAGCTTTCTTT
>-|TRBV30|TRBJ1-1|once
CAWSVRWGGAAEAFF
TGTGCCTGGAGTGTAAGGTGGGGGGGAGCGGCTGAAGCTTTCTTT
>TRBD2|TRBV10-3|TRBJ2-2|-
CAIEAGVSTGELFF
TGTGCCATCGAGGCGGGAGTTAGCACCGGGGAGCTGTTTTTT
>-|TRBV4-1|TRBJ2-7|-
CASSQEGPGTRSYEQYF
TGCGCCAGCAGCCAAGAGGGGCCCGGGACAAGGAGTTACGAGCAGTACTTC
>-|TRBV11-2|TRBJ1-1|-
CASSGQMNTEAFF
TGTGCCAGCAGCGGACAGATGAACACTGAAGCTTTCTTT
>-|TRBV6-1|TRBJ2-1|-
CASSAGFDYNEQFF
TGTGCCAGCAGTGCAGGGTTTGACTACAATGAGCAGTTCTTC
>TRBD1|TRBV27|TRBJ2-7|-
CASSFTGTGPEQYF
TGTGCCAGCAGTTTCACCGGGACAGGGCCCGAGCAGTACTTC
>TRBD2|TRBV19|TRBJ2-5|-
CASSMASGSRETQYF
TGTGCCAGTAGTATGGCTAGCGGGAGCCGCGAGACCCAGTACTTC
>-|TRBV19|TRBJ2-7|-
CASSGIVGTGFHEQYF
TGTGCCAGTAGTGGCATTGTCGGGACTGGGTTTCACGAGCAGTACTTC
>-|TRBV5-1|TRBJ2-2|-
CASSYNGGSRNTGELFF
TGCGCCAGCAGCTACAACGGAGGTTCCAGGAACACCGGGGAGCTGTTTTTT
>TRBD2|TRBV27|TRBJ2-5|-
CASSRFRTTSGRGETQYF
TGTGCCAGCAGCCGATTCCGCACGACTAGCGGGAGAGGTGAGACCCAGTACTTC